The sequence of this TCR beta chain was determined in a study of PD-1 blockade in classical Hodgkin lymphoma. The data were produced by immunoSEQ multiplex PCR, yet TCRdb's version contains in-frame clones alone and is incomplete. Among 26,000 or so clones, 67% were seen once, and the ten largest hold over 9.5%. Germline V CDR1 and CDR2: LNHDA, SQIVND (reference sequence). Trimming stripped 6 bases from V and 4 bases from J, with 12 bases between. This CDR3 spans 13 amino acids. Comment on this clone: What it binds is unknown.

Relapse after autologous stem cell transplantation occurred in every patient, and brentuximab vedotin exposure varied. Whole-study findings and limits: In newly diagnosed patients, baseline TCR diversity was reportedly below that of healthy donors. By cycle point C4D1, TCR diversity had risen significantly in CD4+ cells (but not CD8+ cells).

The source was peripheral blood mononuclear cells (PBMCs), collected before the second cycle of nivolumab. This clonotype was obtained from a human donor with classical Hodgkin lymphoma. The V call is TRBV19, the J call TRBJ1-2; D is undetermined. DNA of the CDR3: TGTGCCAGTAGCCCCGCCCTAGGCTATGGCTACACCTTC. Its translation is CASSPALGYGYTF.